This T cell receptor beta chain was found in a study of CD8 T cells in Susac syndrome. With random hexamers, reverse transcription was performed on about 0.5 to 1 ug of RNA. TCRdb re-analysed the immunoSEQ multiplex PCR reads in MiXCR, keeping a single row per CDR3 protein. Here the sample spans around 100,000 distinct CDR3 sequences, 95% being singletons. Trimming took 4 bases from V and 2 from J; bases not matched to a gene: 8. This CDR3 comprises 16 residues. Looked up from germline, CDR1 is SGHDN and CDR2 is FVKESK. As regards this clonotype: The antigen is not known.

The study's findings and limits: Maximal CD8+ clonal expansion in Susac was observed within TEMRA cells and among active patients.

The authors carried out high-throughput sequencing of TCR beta. They applied it to CD8+ and CD4+ T cells obtained from blood. The specimen sequenced was CD8+ T cells from PBMCs. The chain is built from TRBV14 and TRBJ2-3; 8 nucleotides align to TRBD1. The clonotype was recovered from a human donor with Susac syndrome. CDR3 sequence reads: CASSPQDRVYTDTQYF. The CDR3, as DNA: TGTGCCAGCAGCCCACAGGACAGGGTCTACACAGATACGCAGTATTTT.